The present TCR beta chain was sequenced within a study of radiotherapy plus CTLA-4 blockade in lung cancer. Study in general: Objective responses were observed in approximately 17% of patients, and disease control was achieved by 30% to 40%. Findings and caveats of the study: TCR clones from tumors expanded in blood after radiotherapy plus ipilimumab.

Germline V gene data show CDR1 as SGHRS and CDR2 as YFSETQ. Trimming removed 1 base from V and 4 bases from J; junction bases left unmatched: 1. The length of the CDR3 is 13 residues. For this clone: No antigen is known for it.

Method: immunoSEQ multiplex PCR; TCRdb's copy keeps in-frame clones and lacks some. This sample has roughly 98,000 clones, with roughly 80% found just once. The chain recombines TRBV5-1 with TRBJ1-2, with 7 bases that match TRBD1. Material: peripheral blood, obtained from a patient treated with radiotherapy plus ipilimumab. The source of this sequence is a human donor with non-small cell lung cancer who had a partial response to radiotherapy plus ipilimumab. Written as DNA, the CDR3 is TGCGCCAGCAGCTTGCCAGGGGGCTATGGCTACACCTTC. This codes for CASSLPGGYGYTF.